The present entry profiles one T cell receptor (beta chain) with its context. Its antigen is not identified. A junction boundary mismatches the germline segment, possibly from a read error. Treg sorting used a CD4+CD25+CD127-/low gate. Study-level points and caveats: The TCR gene usage of tumor memory CD4+ T cells clustered together with blood and lymph node memory CD4+ cells and with lymph node naive CD4+ cells.

Constant-region reverse primers amplified full-length variable regions, followed by semi-nested Nested Universal Primer A PCR. TCRdb re-called the 5' RACE reads through MiXCR, storing one row per CDR3 protein. The sample carries 35,000 to 50,000 distinct CDR3 sequences, approximately 22% recorded once. Per the germline V gene, CDR1 is DFQATT and CDR2 is SNEGSKA (reference sequence). The CDR3 loop spans 12 amino acids. The sample comprised Tregs sorted from blood. The genes are TRBV20-1 and TRBJ2-5, with no clear D. This TCR was sampled from a female donor with breast cancer. The DNA for the CDR3 is TGCAGTGCTAGACCGATTGCGGAGACCCAGTCCTTC. Translated: CSARPIAETQSF.